The next 32 T cell receptor beta chains were all read from a single sample in a study of shared clonotypes between healthy human individuals. Clones were read by immunoSEQ multiplex PCR, and TCRdb kept only the in-frame ones, dropping some. The sample lists some 1.5 million clones; 95% to 99% were seen once. Sequenced input: naive CD4+ T cells sorted from blood. Subset: CD45RA+ positively selected. These TCRs come from a man younger than 45 in good health.

The CDR3 spells CASSSNFPRGARYF. Written as DNA, the CDR3 is TGTGCCAGCAGTTCCAACTTCCCCAGGGGGGCTCGGTACTTC. The chain employs TRBV28 and TRBJ2-7; possibly TRBD1 for D (7 bases). Trimming removed 4 bases at V and 12 bases at J, with 22 bases between. Germline V gene data show CDR1 as MDHEN and CDR2 as SYDVKM. The CDR3 is made up of 14 amino acids.

The V and J genes are TRBV10-2 and TRBJ2-4; TRBD2 aligns across 9 bases. In germline, CDR1 is WSHSY, CDR2 SAAADI. CDR3 length: 14 amino acids. Trimming cost V 8 bases and J 9 bases; bases outside gene matches: 11. The CDR3 here is CASAVAGVGGIQYF. CDR3 DNA: TGCGCCAGCGCTGTAGCGGGAGTAGGCGGCATTCAGTACTTC.

Of note for this clone: This sample also contains other DNA sequences that code for the same CDR3. The V and J genes are TRBV11-2 and TRBJ2-5; D is unclear. Looked up from germline, CDR1 is SGHAT and CDR2 is FQNNGV. V lost 1 base and J 5 bases, leaving 2 bases between the germline ends. The CDR3 is 11 amino acids. DNA for the CDR3: TGTGCCAGCAGCTTAGTTGAGACCCAGTACTTC. As protein: CASSLVETQYF.

This rearrangement joins TRBV2 to TRBJ1-4, with a possible D match to TRBD1 (5 bases). There are 14 residues in the CDR3. The germline V and J ends were trimmed by 3 bases and 3 bases, with 8 bases remaining between them. From germline, CDR1 is SNHLY and CDR2 FYNNEI. This chain's CDR3 is CASSEGLPNEKLFF. In nucleotides, the CDR3 is TGTGCCAGCAGTGAGGGACTCCCTAATGAAAAACTGTTTTTT.

The chain's CDR3 is CASSPNSDNEQFF. The CDR3 DNA is TGTGCCAGCTCACCAAACAGTGATAATGAGCAGTTCTTC. This chain links TRBV18 with TRBJ2-1, with unresolved D. The length of the CDR3 is 13 residues. Germline CDR1 KGHSH, CDR2 LQKENI. V lost 2 bases, J lost 7 bases, and 9 bases lay in between.

This chain links TRBV7-3 with TRBJ2-1, with 7 bases lining up with TRBD1. Per germline, CDR1 SGHTA and CDR2 FQGTGA. The V gene end was trimmed by 2 bases and the J gene end by 0 bases; junction bases not matched to a gene: 7. The CDR3 length is 17 residues. CDR3 residues: CASSLFPTGSSYNEQFF. The CDR3 DNA is TGTGCCAGCAGCTTATTTCCGACAGGGAGCTCCTACAATGAGCAGTTCTTC.

This chain joins TRBV7-9 and TRBJ2-7; TRBD2 matches 11 bases. V was pared by 5 bases and J by 4 bases, with 10 bases of the junction left unmatched. Germline loops: CDR1 SEHNR, CDR2 FQNEAQ (reference sequence). This CDR3 region has 16 residues. CDR3 nucleotides: TGTGCCAGCAGCCACCATAGCGGGAGGGATCATTACGAGCAGTACTTC. Translating gives CASSHHSGRDHYEQYF.

The DNA of the CDR3 is TGCGCCAGCAGCCGGGGACAGGCAGATGACTACGAGCAGTACTTC. This sequence encodes CASSRGQADDYEQYF. This chain connects TRBV5-1 to TRBJ2-7; 8 bases align to TRBD1. This CDR3 is 15 amino acids long. Per germline, CDR1 SGHRS and CDR2 YFSETQ. With 4 bases clipped from V and 3 bases from J, the junction kept 9 bases outside the gene matches.

The chain is built from TRBV7-8 and TRBJ2-7; D uncertain. This CDR3 has 15 amino acids. Trimming shortened V by 1 base and J by 3 bases, and 13 bases separated the two germline ends. The germline V gene encodes CDR1 SGHVS and CDR2 FQNEAQ. The CDR3 is CASSLERVIDYEQYF. CDR3 coding DNA: TGTGCCAGCAGCTTAGAACGGGTAATTGACTACGAGCAGTACTTC. The full variable domain, in which reference TRBV7-8 and TRBJ2-7 provide the parts outside the CDR3, is GAGVSQSPRYKVAKRGQDVALRCDPISGHVSLFWYQQALGQGPEFLTYFQNEAQLDKSGLPSDRFFAERPEGSVSTLKIQRTQQEDSAVYLCASSLERVIDYEQYFGPGTRLTVT.

This rearrangement joins TRBV5-8 to TRBJ1-5; the D gene is possibly TRBD1 (5 bases). V was shortened by 5 bases and J by 4 bases, with 13 bases between the two germline ends. The length of the CDR3 is 14 residues. From germline, CDR1 is SGHTS and CDR2 YDEGEE. The CDR3 DNA is TGTGCCAGCAGGACCCGGGACGGAAATCAGCCCCAGCATTTT. The encoded protein is CASRTRDGNQPQHF.

V usage is TRBV9 and J usage is TRBJ2-1, with TRBD1 identical over 7 bases. The CDR3 length is 15 residues. In germline, CDR1 is SGDLS, CDR2 YYNGEE. The junction had 5 bases not matched to a gene; V was cut back by 0 bases and J by 5 bases. In nucleotides, the CDR3 is TGTGCCAGCAGCGTAGGAAGTCAGGGGGACAATGAGCAGTTCTTC. It encodes CASSVGSQGDNEQFF.

The chain carries TRBV5-5 and TRBJ2-1; 9 bases fit TRBD1. CDR3 size: 15 residues. J was trimmed by 8 bases and V by 4 bases; bases with no gene match: 10. Germline-derived CDR1 and CDR2 are SGHKS and YYEKEE (reference sequence). The CDR3 coding sequence is TGTGCCAGCAGCAGAGCCGGGACAGGGTTTGATGAGCAGTTCTTC. This translates into CASSRAGTGFDEQFF.

This rearrangement joins TRBV28 to TRBJ2-1, with 8 bases that match TRBD2. The germline V gene has CDR1 MDHEN and CDR2 SYDVKM. The J segment lost 8 bases and the V segment lost 7 bases, leaving 28 bases of the junction unmatched. There are 20 residues in the CDR3. The CDR3 loop reads CASNARLGAGGRIGADEQFF. CDR3 DNA: TGTGCCAGCAATGCTCGTTTGGGGGCGGGCGGGAGGATCGGCGCAGATGAGCAGTTCTTC.

The rearrangement uses TRBV5-1 and TRBJ1-1; possible D gene TRBD1, 5 bases. Germline CDR1 and CDR2: SGHRS and YFSETQ. This CDR3 has 13 amino acids. Trimming shortened V by 7 bases and J by 3 bases, and 13 bases separated the two germline ends. CDR3 region: CASFDRLHTEAFF. For the CDR3, the DNA is TGCGCCAGCTTTGACAGACTACACACTGAAGCTTTCTTT.

The gene calls are TRBV15 and TRBJ2-7, with D perhaps TRBD1 (5 bases). The CDR3 totals 14 residues. Germline values: CDR1 LNHNV, CDR2 YYDKDF (reference sequence). Trimming cost V 0 bases and J 5 bases, with 11 bases left between them. Written as DNA, the CDR3 is TGTGCCACCAGCAGAGATCAGGGTAGGAACGAGCAGTACTTC. This codes for CATSRDQGRNEQYF.

Written as DNA, the CDR3 is TGTGCCAGCAGTTTCTTTAGCTCCTACAATGAGCAGTTCTTC. Translation: CASSFFSSYNEQFF. The chain combines TRBV11-2 with TRBJ2-1; D call uncertain. In germline, CDR1 is SGHAT, CDR2 FQNNGV. The CDR3 loop spans 14 amino acids. V was clipped by 6 bases and J by 0 bases, with 9 bases between them.

The gene calls are TRBV15 and TRBJ2-6; no clear D gene. CDR1 LNHNV and CDR2 YYDKDF come from the germline V gene (reference sequence). Trimming removed 0 bases at V and 3 bases at J, with 9 bases between. This CDR3 comprises 16 residues. CDR3 loop: CATSRDPSIGANVLTF. The DNA for the CDR3 is TGTGCCACCAGCAGAGACCCGAGTATTGGGGCCAACGTCCTGACTTTC.

The chain joins TRBV21-1 to TRBJ1-2; the tabulated D call, TRBD1, remains unverified against the DNA. TRBV21-1 corresponds to a pseudogene. The CDR3 runs to 17 residues. The CDR3 DNA sequence: TGTGCCAGCAGCACCCTAGTCCGGGACAGGGAAATTAATGGCTACACCTTC. Translated, it gives CASSTLVRDREINGYTF.

This chain links TRBV7-3 with TRBJ2-3; no definite D call. Deletions cut 0 bases from V and 6 bases from J, with 7 bases between. The CDR3 is 13 amino acids. The germline CDR1 and CDR2 sequences are SGHTA and FQGTGA. CDR3 protein: CASSLTTVDTQYF. CDR3 coding DNA: TGTGCCAGCAGCTTAACTACCGTCGATACGCAGTATTTT.

The CDR3 bases are TGTGCCAGCAGCTTACTGGGTGGAATAGCCAAAAACATTCAGTACTTC. This sequence encodes CASSLLGGIAKNIQYF. This chain links TRBV7-2 with TRBJ2-4; no firm D call. Germline assignment: CDR1 SGHTA and CDR2 FQGNSA. CDR3 size: 16 residues. V lost 2 bases, J lost 0 bases, and 11 bases lay in between.

This clone was seen a handful of times. The chain couples TRBV1 to TRBJ2-2; the table's D call TRBD1 went unverified against the DNA. TRBV1 is a documented pseudogene. The CDR3 has 12 amino acids. The chain's CDR3 is CTRPSGIGELFF. The CDR3 DNA sequence: TGCACCAGGCCCTCAGGCATCGGGGAGCTGTTTTTT.

The chain combines TRBV28 with TRBJ2-5; D is undetermined. CDR3 length: 12 amino acids. The V and J ends lost 6 bases and 0 bases respectively, with 5 bases between them. The germline V gene encodes CDR1 MDHEN and CDR2 SYDVKM. CDR3 nucleotides: TGTGCCAGCAGCGAAGACCAAGAGACCCAGTACTTC. This encodes CASSEDQETQYF. The variable domain in full, completed from reference TRBV28 and TRBJ2-5, reads DVKVTQSSRYLVKRTGEKVFLECVQDMDHENMFWYRQDPGLGLRLIYFSYDVKMKEKGDIPEGYSVSREKKERFSLILESASTNQTSMYLCASSEDQETQYFGPGTRLLVL.

Of note for this clone: This sample also contains other DNA sequences that code for the same CDR3. This sequence joins TRBV5-1 and TRBJ2-7, with TRBD1 matching 9 bases. Trimming removed 5 bases from V and 3 bases from J; junction bases left unmatched: 3. The length of the CDR3 is 13 residues. The germline gives CDR1 SGHRS, CDR2 YFSETQ. CDR3 nucleotide sequence: TGCGCCAGCAGTTCGACAGGGGGCTACGAGCAGTACTTC. Protein sequence: CASSSTGGYEQYF.

The rearrangement links TRBV18 to TRBJ2-5; 7 nucleotides line up with TRBD1. The CDR3 extends over 13 amino acids. V was pared by 6 bases and J by 3 bases, with 4 bases of the junction left unmatched. In germline, CDR1 is KGHSH, CDR2 LQKENI. The CDR3 bases are TGTGCCAGCTCCCGGGACAGTAAAGAGACCCAGTACTTC. Protein product: CASSRDSKETQYF.

This clone was observed a single time. The genes are TRBV19 and TRBJ1-2, with a tentative D call TRBD1 (6 bases). This CDR3 region has 14 residues. With 4 bases removed from V and 5 bases from J, the gap between germline ends came to 14 bases. Germline V gene lookup returns CDR1 LNHDA and CDR2 SQIVND (reference sequence). DNA of the CDR3: TGTGCCAGTAGTACCACTGGGACATCTTATGGCTACACCTTC. It is translated as CASSTTGTSYGYTF.

The V gene is TRBV6-5, the J gene TRBJ1-4, with D tentatively TRBD1 (5 bases). V was shortened by 6 bases and J by 8 bases, with 10 bases between the two germline ends. The CDR3 is 12 amino acids. Germline values: CDR1 MNHEY, CDR2 SVGAGI. The CDR3 sequence is CASRGGGEKLFF. The CDR3 DNA follows: TGTGCCAGCAGGGGGGGAGGGGAAAAACTGTTTTTT.

The gene calls are TRBV2 and TRBJ1-4, with 9 bases identical to TRBD1. V lost 6 bases and J lost 7; bases outside the gene matches: 6. Per the germline V gene, CDR1 is SNHLY and CDR2 is FYNNEI. The CDR3 consists of 14 residues. CDR3 DNA sequence: TGTGCCAGCAGACTCGGGACAGGGAGTGAAAAACTGTTTTTT. It specifies CASRLGTGSEKLFF.

The chain joins TRBV7-9 to TRBJ1-1; D not resolved. Germline loops: CDR1 SEHNR, CDR2 FQNEAQ (reference sequence). V dropped 2 bases and J dropped 6 bases, with 10 bases sitting between them. The CDR3 length is 13 residues. CDR3 nucleotides: TGTGCCAGCAGCTTAAATATTGGGCCTGAAGCTTTCTTT. This sequence encodes CASSLNIGPEAFF. The variable domain in full, completed from reference TRBV7-9 and TRBJ1-1, reads DTGVSQNPRHKITKRGQNVTFRCDPISEHNRLYWYRQTLGQGPEFLTYFQNEAQLEKSRLLSDRFSAERPKGSFSTLEIQRTEQGDSAMYLCASSLNIGPEAFFGQGTRLTVV.

The gene calls are TRBV5-1 and TRBJ1-4, with 10 nucleotides matching TRBD1. The CDR3 extends over 14 amino acids. CDR1 is SGHRS and CDR2 is YFSETQ in the germline V gene. V gave up 5 bases and J gave up 7 bases; unmatched junction bases: 5. The CDR3 protein is CASRPGTGAEKLFF. CDR3 nucleotide sequence: TGCGCCAGCAGGCCCGGGACAGGGGCTGAAAAACTGTTTTTT.

The rearrangement uses TRBV6-1 and TRBJ2-7; no reliable D call. Trimming removed 2 bases from V and 6 bases from J, with 14 bases in between. Germline V gene lookup returns CDR1 MNHNS and CDR2 SASEGT. The CDR3 covers 14 residues. Written as DNA, the CDR3 is TGTGCCAGCAGTGAAAGGCGCCATTTAAGCGAGCAGTACTTC. Encoded protein: CASSERRHLSEQYF.

The rearrangement links TRBV7-3 to TRBJ2-1, with 11 bases lining up with TRBD2. The CDR3 runs to 15 residues. Trimming took 3 bases from V and 6 from J; bases not matched to a gene: 4. Germline V gives CDR1 SGHTA, CDR2 FQGTGA. CDR3 residues: CASSLGLAVTNEQFF. The CDR3 DNA reads TGTGCCAGCAGCTTGGGACTAGCGGTGACCAATGAGCAGTTCTTC.

The V call is TRBV28, the J call TRBJ2-7; D not certain. CDR3 length: 10 amino acids. The V and J ends lost 8 bases and 4 bases respectively, with 6 bases between them. Germline lookup yields CDR1 MDHEN and CDR2 SYDVKM. The CDR3: CASERYEQYF. The DNA for the CDR3 is TGTGCCAGCGAACGGTACGAGCAGTACTTC.